These 11 T cell receptor beta chains came from one sample sequenced in a study of blood T cell repertoires in COVID-19. Profiled with immunoSEQ multiplex PCR; TCRdb holds only in-frame clones, not every one. The table has more than 300,000 clones, around 86% seen once. The specimen sequenced was peripheral blood. The receptors stem from a woman aged 45-59 years with acute or convalescent COVID-19.

The chain links TRBV2 to TRBJ2-7, with D perhaps matching TRBD1 (6 bases). The CDR3 loop spans 14 amino acids. V was pared by 4 bases and J by 2 bases, with 12 bases between. Germline CDR1 reads SNHLY; CDR2 reads FYNNEI. The CDR3, as DNA: TGTGCCAGCAGTGTCCAGGGGAATACCTACGAGCAGTACTTC. Encoded protein: CASSVQGNTYEQYF. Looking up the rest from reference TRBV2 and TRBJ2-7 gives the full variable domain: EPEVTQTPSHQVTQMGQEVILRCVPISNHLYFYWYRQILGQKVEFLVSFYNNEISEKSEIFDDQFSVERPDGSNFTLKIRSTKLEDSAMYFCASSVQGNTYEQYFGPGTRLTVT.

This clone has only a few counts. The chain joins TRBV11-3 to TRBJ1-1; D gene ambiguous. The CDR3 sequence is 14 residues long. Trimming took 4 bases from V and 1 from J, leaving 10 bases between them. Germline CDR1 SGHNT, CDR2 YENEEA. For the CDR3, the DNA is TGTGCCAGCAGCTGGCTGAACCCGAACACTGAAGCTTTCTTT. It translates to CASSWLNPNTEAFF.

The V gene is TRBV7-9, the J gene TRBJ1-4; 8 bases map to TRBD1. V trimming: 1 base; J trimming: 3 bases; junction bases outside the gene matches: 1. The CDR3 runs to 15 residues. In germline, CDR1 is SEHNR, CDR2 FQNEAQ (reference sequence). The chain's CDR3 is CASSLDRGANEKLFF. The CDR3 DNA follows: TGTGCCAGCAGCTTAGACAGGGGGGCTAATGAAAAACTGTTTTTT.

This chain joins TRBV23-1 and TRBJ1-2; D possibly corresponds to TRBD1 (5 bases). Being an ORF, TRBV23-1 has a function that is uncertain. The V and J ends lost 3 bases and 4 bases respectively, with 24 bases between them. This CDR3 is built from 18 residues. This CDR3 reads CASSHSRPPGGNCYGYTF. The CDR3 DNA is TGCGCCAGCAGTCATTCACGCCCACCGGGGGGGAATTGCTATGGCTACACCTTC.

The chain couples TRBV5-1 to TRBJ2-7; weak D call: TRBD1 (6 bases). V gave up 0 bases and J gave up 1 base, with 11 bases separating them. The germline V gene encodes CDR1 SGHRS and CDR2 YFSETQ. The CDR3 runs to 15 residues. CDR3 DNA: TGCGCCAGCAGCTTGGCCATGGGGACATCCTACGAGCAGTACTTC. This translates into CASSLAMGTSYEQYF.

The chain couples TRBV6-2 or TRBV6-3 to TRBJ2-7, with D unclear. V gave up 5 bases and J gave up 4 bases, with 9 bases separating them. The V gene's germline CDR1 is MNHEY and CDR2 SVGEGT. The CDR3 covers 12 residues. The DNA for the CDR3 is TGTGCCAGCAGTCGGAGTATATACGAGCAGTACTTC. Residues: CASSRSIYEQYF.

The rearrangement uses TRBV27 and TRBJ1-2; 10 bases agree with TRBD1. CDR3 length: 15 amino acids. With 2 bases clipped from V and 7 bases from J, the junction kept 7 bases outside the gene matches. Germline CDR1 and CDR2: MNHEY and SMNVEV (reference sequence). The CDR3, as DNA: TGTGCCAGCAGTTTAGGACAGGGGGGGTTTGTTGGCTACACCTTC. This translates into CASSLGQGGFVGYTF.

The V gene is TRBV5-6, the J gene TRBJ1-1; a weak D match, TRBD1 (6 bases). Looked up from germline, CDR1 is SGHDT and CDR2 is YYEEEE. The CDR3 has 16 amino acids. V lost 5 bases and J 3 bases, leaving 20 bases between the germline ends. The CDR3 nucleotides are TGTGCCAGCAGATTCTCCAGGGGACCTAGGTACACTGAAGCTTTCTTT. This sequence encodes CASRFSRGPRYTEAFF.

The chain joins TRBV5-1 to TRBJ2-2; TRBD1 matches at 12 bases. Germline V gene sequence: CDR1 SGHRS, CDR2 YFSETQ. The CDR3 consists of 14 residues. The DNA of the CDR3 is TGCGTTTCGGGACAGGGGGCAGACACCGGGGAGCTGTTTTTT. It encodes CVSGQGADTGELFF. Full variable domain (missing parts from reference TRBV5-1 and TRBJ2-2): KAGVTQTPRYLIKTRGQQVTLSCSPISGHRSVSWYQQTPGQGLQFLFEYFSETQRNKGNFPGRFSGRQFSNSRSEMNVSTLELGDSALYLCVSGQGADTGELFFGEGSRLTVL.

This clone was seen a few times. The V gene is TRBV21-1, the J gene TRBJ1-5. TRBV21-1 is termed a pseudogene. The CDR3 is 16 amino acids. CDR3 protein: CASSKLAVVVVQPQHF. The CDR3 nucleotides read TGTGCCAGCAGCAAACTGGCGGTGGTGGTGGTTCAGCCCCAGCATTTT.

This clone was seen just once. This rearrangement joins TRBV28 to TRBJ1-4; 7 bases are a match to TRBD1. The CDR3 has 14 residues. Per germline, CDR1 MDHEN and CDR2 SYDVKM. Unmatched junction bases numbered 8, after V lost 5 bases and J lost 8 bases. CDR3 sequence: CASSGRQGREKLFF. The DNA for the CDR3 is TGTGCCAGCAGTGGAAGACAGGGTCGCGAAAAACTGTTTTTT.